This T cell receptor beta chain was recorded in a study of control samples from healthy donors and cancer patients. Repertoires were generated with immunoSEQ multiplex PCR, while TCRdb's copy carries only in-frame clones and drops some. There are 85,000 to 90,000 clones in the sample; around nine tenths occur only once, and over 8.5% lies in the top ten. Material: PBMCs. This receptor was taken from a woman aged 45-59 years with colorectal cancer.

The chain's CDR3 is CSVGTGHLNTEAFF. In nucleotides, the CDR3 is TGCAGCGTTGGAACTGGACACTTGAACACTGAAGCTTTCTTT. V usage is TRBV29-1 and J usage is TRBJ1-1, with a tentative D call TRBD1 (5 bases). The CDR3 consists of 14 residues. The V end lost 4 bases, the J end lost 0 bases, and 12 bases lay between the germline ends. Germline CDR1 is SQVTM and CDR2 is ANQGSEA.